The 16 T cell receptor beta chains below come from one sample, sequenced in a study of shared clonotypes between healthy human individuals. Assay: immunoSEQ multiplex PCR; the TCRdb copy retains only in-frame clones and omits some. Altogether around 1.5 million clones are present, around 98% being singletons, with the ten largest covering about 0.45%. The sample was naive CD4+ T cells sorted from blood. The sample's subset: CD45RA+ positively selected. The receptors here all came from a man aged 25 to 40 in good health.

The chain recombines TRBV5-4 with TRBJ2-1; TRBD2 matches at 8 bases. Germline trimming cut 0 bases from V and 6 bases from J; bases unmatched to any gene: 5. Germline V lookup: CDR1 SGHNT, CDR2 YYREEE (reference sequence). The CDR3 runs to 15 residues. The CDR3 sequence is CASSLDLAGINEQFF. CDR3 bases: TGTGCCAGCAGCTTGGATTTAGCGGGAATCAATGAGCAGTTCTTC.

The chain joins TRBV9 to TRBJ2-1; unclear D gene. Trimming shortened V by 7 bases and J by 7 bases, and 9 bases separated the two germline ends. The CDR3 spans 11 residues. The V gene's germline CDR1 is SGDLS and CDR2 YYNGEE. The CDR3, as DNA: TGTGCCAGCGGACCTAAAAATGAGCAGTTCTTC. Its translation: CASGPKNEQFF.

The gene calls are TRBV21-1 and TRBJ1-1; the table's D call, TRBD1, was not checked against the DNA. TRBV21-1 is classified as a pseudogene. This CDR3 is built from 15 residues. DNA for the CDR3: TGTGCCAGCAGCACCCAACTTACAGAGAACACTGAAGCTTTCTTT. It yields the protein CASSTQLTENTEAFF.

The chain employs TRBV25-1 and TRBJ2-7; 7 bases line up with TRBD1. The CDR3 has 15 amino acids. J was trimmed by 5 bases and V by 2 bases; bases with no gene match: 9. Germline loops: CDR1 MGHDK, CDR2 SYGVNS. DNA for the CDR3: TGTGCCAGCAGTGAAAGTCGCAGGGGGTACCACGAGCAGTACTTC. Its translation: CASSESRRGYHEQYF.

The chain employs TRBV4-3 and TRBJ2-1; D not certain. V lost 3 bases, J lost 8 bases, and 11 bases lay in between. CDR1 and CDR2 (germline): LGHNA, YSLEER. The CDR3 is 13 residues long. The CDR3 sequence: CASSHDQTDEQFF. The CDR3 DNA follows: TGCGCCAGCAGCCATGATCAAACTGATGAGCAGTTCTTC.

This chain uses TRBV6-5 with TRBJ2-2, with a tentative D call TRBD1 (5 bases). CDR1 and CDR2 (germline): MNHEY, SVGAGI. The CDR3 length is 16 residues. The germline V and J ends were trimmed by 1 base and 5 bases, with 14 bases remaining between them. CDR3 region: CASSYWGRALTGELFF. Written as DNA, the CDR3 is TGTGCCAGCAGTTACTGGGGCCGGGCCTTAACCGGGGAGCTGTTTTTT.

The rearrangement links TRBV28 to TRBJ2-2, with D perhaps given as TRBD1 or TRBD2 (5 bases each). Trimming took off 10 bases at V and 6 bases at J, with 12 bases between the two ends. Germline V gene sequence: CDR1 MDHEN, CDR2 SYDVKM. CDR3 length equals 12 residues. The CDR3 bases are TGTGCCATAAGAGGGGTTCCCGGGGAGCTGTTTTTT. This gives the protein CAIRGVPGELFF.

V and J are TRBV9 and TRBJ1-2; TRBD1 aligns across 10 bases. The CDR3 is 14 amino acids. The V and J ends lost 5 bases and 7 bases, in that order; junction bases with no gene match: 8. Germline loops: CDR1 SGDLS, CDR2 YYNGEE. CDR3 amino acids: CASRAGQGLGGYTF. CDR3 nucleotides: TGTGCCAGCAGGGCGGGACAGGGGTTAGGTGGCTACACCTTC.

This clone has a single count. The V and J genes are TRBV7-9 and TRBJ2-2, with a possible D match to TRBD2 (5 bases). V was shortened by 7 bases and J by 1 base, with 10 bases between the two germline ends. This CDR3 contains 14 residues. Germline V CDR1 and CDR2: SEHNR, FQNEAQ (reference sequence). This CDR3 is CASIESGNTGELFF. The CDR3 DNA reads TGTGCCAGCATTGAGAGCGGGAACACCGGGGAGCTGTTTTTT.

Comment on this clone: Other DNA sequences in this sample translate to the same CDR3. V and J are TRBV19 and TRBJ1-2; D not certain. The CDR3 spans 11 residues. The V end lost 4 bases, the J end lost 3 bases, and 3 bases lay between the germline ends. CDR1 is LNHDA and CDR2 is SQIVND in the germline V gene (reference sequence). The DNA for the CDR3 is TGTGCCAGTAGTAGAGACTATGGCTACACCTTC. It translates to CASSRDYGYTF. Drawing the rest from reference TRBV19 and TRBJ1-2, the complete variable domain is DGGITQSPKYLFRKEGQNVTLSCEQNLNHDAMYWYRQDPGQGLRLIYYSQIVNDFQKGDIAEGYSVSREKKESFPLTVTSAQKNPTAFYLCASSRDYGYTFGSGTRLTVV.

The chain recombines TRBV5-3 with TRBJ1-1; D call uncertain. TRBV5-3 is an open reading frame whose function is uncertain. Between the trimmed V and J ends, which lost 1 base and 3 bases, there was a span of 13 bases. The CDR3 is 15 residues long. The CDR3 DNA sequence: TGTGCCAGAAGCTTGTCCGGGCCCGGGGACACTGAAGCTTTCTTT. Amino acids: CARSLSGPGDTEAFF.

The chain links TRBV5-4 to TRBJ2-5; 7 positions agree with TRBD1. Trimming at V came to 5 bases and at J to 3 bases, leaving 10 bases not matched to a gene. The CDR3 sequence is 15 residues long. Germline values: CDR1 SGHNT, CDR2 YYREEE (reference sequence). Here the CDR3 DNA reads TGTGCCAGCAGTGGGCCAGACAGGGAGAAAGAGACCCAGTACTTC. This translates into CASSGPDREKETQYF.

The rearrangement uses TRBV9 and TRBJ2-7, with TRBD2 matching over 12 bases. The germline gives CDR1 SGDLS, CDR2 YYNGEE. The CDR3 has 15 amino acids. Trimming took 4 bases from V and 1 from J; bases not matched to a gene: 3. CDR3 in amino acids: CASSSGLAGSYEQYF. As DNA, the CDR3 is TGTGCCAGCAGCTCCGGACTAGCGGGATCCTACGAGCAGTACTTC.

This chain links TRBV25-1 with TRBJ2-7; 7 bases fit TRBD1. The CDR3 extends over 14 amino acids. The J segment lost 2 bases and the V segment lost 4 bases, leaving 5 bases of the junction unmatched. Germline V CDR1 and CDR2: MGHDK, SYGVNS. Written as DNA, the CDR3 is TGTGCCAGCAGTGTTGCAGGGGGAACCTACGAGCAGTACTTC. The encoded protein is CASSVAGGTYEQYF.

This clone has just one count. J is TRBJ2-1 and V is TRBV9; no firm D call. The CDR3 consists of 12 residues. Germline assignment: CDR1 SGDLS and CDR2 YYNGEE. Trimming left V 4 bases short and J 5 bases short, with 7 bases between. CDR3 protein: CASSIRNNEQFF. In nucleotides, the CDR3 is TGTGCCAGCAGCATACGGAACAATGAGCAGTTCTTC.

This chain connects TRBV19 to TRBJ1-2; 8 bases agree with TRBD1. V shed 4 bases, J shed 3 bases, and the junction held 7 bases outside the gene matches. The CDR3 contains 15 residues. Germline V gives CDR1 LNHDA, CDR2 SQIVND (reference sequence). CDR3: CASSTTRQGHYGYTF. The CDR3 nucleotides read TGTGCCAGTAGTACCACCCGACAGGGGCACTATGGCTACACCTTC. The full variable domain, its missing parts supplied by reference TRBV19 and TRBJ1-2, is DGGITQSPKYLFRKEGQNVTLSCEQNLNHDAMYWYRQDPGQGLRLIYYSQIVNDFQKGDIAEGYSVSREKKESFPLTVTSAQKNPTAFYLCASSTTRQGHYGYTFGSGTRLTVV.